This entry lists 9 T cell receptor beta chains sequenced from one sample in a study of shared clonotypes between healthy human individuals. The data were produced by immunoSEQ multiplex PCR, yet TCRdb's version contains in-frame clones alone and is incomplete. The table lists over a million clones, more than 95% of them singletons. The sequenced sample consisted of naive CD4+ T cells sorted from blood. Subset: CD45RA+ positively selected. The receptors were sampled from a man aged 30-40 years in good health.

This clone was detected only once. J is TRBJ2-1 and V is TRBV7-8; 8 bases align to TRBD2. J was trimmed by 3 bases and V by 5 bases; bases with no gene match: 9. Germline V gene sequence: CDR1 SGHVS, CDR2 FQNEAQ. CDR3 length: 16 amino acids. CDR3 protein: CASSGRLAPNYNEQFF. The CDR3 DNA reads TGTGCCAGCAGCGGAAGACTAGCGCCAAACTACAATGAGCAGTTCTTC. The full variable domain, with the rest looked up from reference TRBV7-8 and TRBJ2-1, is GAGVSQSPRYKVAKRGQDVALRCDPISGHVSLFWYQQALGQGPEFLTYFQNEAQLDKSGLPSDRFFAERPEGSVSTLKIQRTQQEDSAVYLCASSGRLAPNYNEQFFGPGTRLTVL.

The CDR3 coding sequence is TGTGCTAGTTTCTTTTGGCGGGAGAAAGGCTACAATGAGCAGTTCTTC. Translated: CASFFWREKGYNEQFF. The chain carries TRBV12-5 and TRBJ2-1, with 7 bases aligning to TRBD2. The length of the CDR3 is 16 residues. With 8 bases clipped from V and 3 bases from J, the junction kept 13 bases outside the gene matches. Germline V gene data show CDR1 as LGHNT and CDR2 as FRNRAP. Together with reference TRBV12-5 and TRBJ2-1, the CDR3 gives the full variable domain: DARVTQTPRHKVTEMGQEVTMRCQPILGHNTVFWYRQTMMQGLELLAYFRNRAPLDDSGMPKDRFSAEMPDATLATLKIQPSEPRDSAVYFCASFFWREKGYNEQFFGPGTRLTVL.

In this sample, this clone turned up once. This chain links TRBV29-1 with TRBJ1-2; 7 bases align to TRBD1. Germline CDR1 is SQVTM and CDR2 is ANQGSEA. Trimming removed 6 bases from V and 6 bases from J; junction bases left unmatched: 7. This CDR3 spans 12 amino acids. The CDR3 DNA is TGCAGCGTGGGACAGTGGAACGATGGCTACACCTTC. Amino acid sequence: CSVGQWNDGYTF.

This chain links TRBV5-1 with TRBJ2-2; no firm D call. Germline V gene data show CDR1 as SGHRS and CDR2 as YFSETQ. The V end was cut by 0 bases, the J end by 3 bases, with 9 bases between. The CDR3 covers 15 residues. CDR3 nucleotide sequence: TGCGCCAGCAGCTTGGTCTTGTACGACACCGGGGAGCTGTTTTTT. This encodes CASSLVLYDTGELFF.

Worth noting for this clone: This sample includes further DNA sequences coding for the same CDR3. The chain recombines TRBV2 with TRBJ2-7, with D hard to call. Trimming took 1 base from V and 4 from J, leaving 5 bases between them. Looked up from germline, CDR1 is SNHLY and CDR2 is FYNNEI. There are 12 residues in the CDR3. The CDR3 DNA is TGTGCCAGCAGTGAAGGACTTTACGAGCAGTACTTC. Translation: CASSEGLYEQYF.

The chain recombines TRBV4-2 with TRBJ2-2; 8 nucleotides match TRBD2. The CDR3 spans 14 residues. The trim removed 0 bases at V and 6 bases at J, leaving 0 bases unmatched. Germline CDR1 and CDR2: LGHNA and YNFKEQ. CDR3: CASSQDGRAGELFF. Written as DNA, the CDR3 is TGTGCCAGCAGCCAAGACGGGAGGGCCGGGGAGCTGTTTTTT.

This CDR3 is CASSPMDSGRNEQYF. The CDR3 DNA sequence: TGTGCCAGCTCACCAATGGATAGCGGGAGAAACGAGCAGTACTTC. This chain uses TRBV18 with TRBJ2-7, with 9 bases lining up with TRBD2. CDR3 length: 15 residues. Per the germline V gene, CDR1 is KGHSH and CDR2 is LQKENI. The V segment lost 2 bases and the J segment 5 bases; nucleotides outside the gene matches: 7.

In DNA, the CDR3 is TGTGCCATCAGTGAGTCGGGAGAGGTCTCTGGAAACACCATATATTTT. Amino acid sequence: CAISESGEVSGNTIYF. The chain recombines TRBV10-3 with TRBJ1-3; D gene uncertain. The CDR3 has 16 residues. Germline values: CDR1 ENHRY, CDR2 SYGVKD. Between the trimmed V and J ends, which lost 0 bases and 0 bases, there was a span of 9 bases.

The gene calls are TRBV19 and TRBJ2-3; 7 nucleotides line up with TRBD2. The CDR3 contains 14 residues. V lost 5 bases and J lost 0; bases outside the gene matches: 2. From germline, CDR1 is LNHDA and CDR2 SQIVND (reference sequence). The CDR3 protein is CASSLSGSTDTQYF. As DNA, the CDR3 is TGTGCCAGTAGTCTTAGCGGGAGCACAGATACGCAGTATTTT.